This paragraph covers one T cell receptor (beta chain) sequence. The data were obtained in a study of shared T cell receptors in the human thymus. Generated by immunoSEQ multiplex PCR, the TCRdb table keeps only in-frame clones and is missing some. The table has 700,000 or so clones, 80% to 90% seen once; the top ten hold about 0.011%. V lost 5 bases, J lost 9 bases, and 16 bases stayed unmatched. The V gene's germline CDR1 is MNHEY and CDR2 SMNVEV (reference sequence). CDR3 length equals 15 residues. These data also featured in a second study, about human thymus T cells.

The sequence derives from a girl under three years old with a congenital heart defect. The rearrangement uses TRBV27 and TRBJ2-7; TRBD2 aligns across 7 bases. Source material: thymocytes. This CDR3 is CASSPPNSREGGQYF. For the CDR3, the DNA is TGTGCCAGCAGTCCCCCCAACAGCAGGGAGGGCGGGCAGTACTTC.